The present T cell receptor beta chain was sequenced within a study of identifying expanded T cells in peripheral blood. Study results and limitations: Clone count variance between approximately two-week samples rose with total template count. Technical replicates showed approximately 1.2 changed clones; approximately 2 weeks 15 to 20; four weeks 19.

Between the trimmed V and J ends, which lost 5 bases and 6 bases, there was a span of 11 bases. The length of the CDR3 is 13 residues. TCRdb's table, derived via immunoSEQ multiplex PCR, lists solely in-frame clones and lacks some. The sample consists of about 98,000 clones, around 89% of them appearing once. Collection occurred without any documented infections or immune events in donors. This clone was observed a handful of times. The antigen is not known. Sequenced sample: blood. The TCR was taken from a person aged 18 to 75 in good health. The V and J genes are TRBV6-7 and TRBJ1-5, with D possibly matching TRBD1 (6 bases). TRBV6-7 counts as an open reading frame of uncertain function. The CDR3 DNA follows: TGTGCCAGCAGTACGGGGGCCGGTCAGCCCCAGCATTTT. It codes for CASSTGAGQPQHF.